This T cell receptor beta chain was observed in a study of T cell repertoires in cytomegalovirus infection. On the study more broadly: Matching HLA type, along with CMV infection, was indicated by public TCR beta signatures.

CDR1 is MDHEN and CDR2 is SYDVKM in the germline V gene. This CDR3 contains 16 residues. Unmatched junction bases numbered 17, after V lost 6 bases and J lost 9 bases. TCRdb reprocessed the reads with MiXCR, giving one entry per CDR3 protein. Of hundreds of thousands of distinct CDR3 sequences in the sample, approximately 24% were seen once. V gene TRBV28 combines with J gene TRBJ2-5, with 9 bases fitting TRBD2. Source material: CD8+ T cells from PBMCs. The source of this sequence is a human donor in good health (CMV status not recorded). Some clones in this sample may be carry-over from other donors' samples. The CDR3 DNA reads TGTGCCAGCAGCCGGGGGGTAGCGGGGGCGTCTTGGGCCCAGTACTTC. It translates to CASSRGVAGASWAQYF. The entire variable domain, with the rest obtained from reference TRBV28 and TRBJ2-5, is as follows: DVKVTQSSRYLVKRTGEKVFLECVQDMDHENMFWYRQDPGLGLRLIYFSYDVKMKEKGDIPEGYSVSREKKERFSLILESASTNQTSMYLCASSRGVAGASWAQYFGPGTRLLVL.